A few counts support the clone carrying this T cell receptor beta chain. Its specificity is not known. Using immunoSEQ multiplex PCR, the repertoire was profiled, and TCRdb retains in-frame clones only, with some absent. The repertoire holds tens of thousands of clones, with roughly 73% as singletons. This entry comes from a study of vaccination effects on CD4 cells after COVID-19. Viral peptide pool expansion of antigen-specific CD4+ T cells preceded sequencing in the ViraFEST assay. Isolation of CD4+ T cells took place after 10 to 11 days of culture. Testing of the vaccine recipients showed negative nucleocapsid antibodies and no prior SARS-CoV-2 infection. Cells had half their medium changed to IL-2 medium on days 3 and 7. Trimming took 5 bases from V and 5 from J, leaving 15 bases between them. Germline loops: CDR1 MNHEY, CDR2 SVGEGT. The CDR3 extends over 15 amino acids.

Sequenced material: CD4+ T cells from PBMCs cultured with HCoV-229E spike peptides, taken before COVID-19 vaccination. This TCR was recovered from a human donor who received a COVID-19 vaccine. The chain links TRBV6-2 or TRBV6-3 to TRBJ2-2; tentative D call: TRBD1 (7 bases). The CDR3 DNA follows: TGTGCCAGCAGTAAAGACAGGGCGGGGACCGGGGAGCTGTTTTTT. It translates to CASSKDRAGTGELFF.